This TCR beta chain emerged from a study of blood T cell repertoires in COVID-19. Study at large: Both acute and convalescent COVID-19 samples were obtained from the United States, Italy and Spain. PBMCs, B-cell-depleted T cells, or T cells were the source of the cDNA or gDNA that made up the material.

The table came from immunoSEQ multiplex PCR; TCRdb's copy has only in-frame clones and leaves some out. Of approximately 150,000 clones detected, 85% to 90% appear once; the ten largest clones hold about 9.4%. This TCR derives from a woman aged 45 to 65 with active or convalescent COVID-19. Sequencing was done on a sample of peripheral blood.

The CDR3 reads CASSYSQGFPYNSPLHF. DNA for the CDR3: TGTGCCAGCAGCTACTCACAGGGTTTCCCCTATAATTCACCCCTCCACTTT. The chain uses TRBV7-9 and TRBJ1-6; perhaps TRBD1 as D (6 bases). Deletions cut 4 bases from V and 2 bases from J, with 15 bases between. The CDR3 has 17 amino acids. Germline V gene lookup returns CDR1 SEHNR and CDR2 FQNEAQ (reference sequence).